These T cell receptor beta chains were read from a single sample in a study of cytomegalovirus exposure and HLA in healthy donors. Libraries were prepared by immunoSEQ multiplex PCR; TCRdb keeps only in-frame clonotypes and omits some of them. The sample records 120,000 or so clones, 70% to 80% being singletons. Specimen: PBMCs. The receptors originated from a man aged 35-49 years in good health and CMV-seropositive. Each CDR3 is given without its conserved first and last residue. The order of the fields is V gene, D gene, CDR3 protein. A D gene is named only where the DNA matches it firmly.

>TRBV7-8|NA
ASSGSRGRRDTDTQY
>TRBV5-1|TRBD1
ASSPDRLAEAF
>TRBV6-4|TRBD2
ASSVTSGRSTDTQY
>TRBV30|TRBD1
AWMGTGWSTEAF
>TRBV9|TRBD2
ASSLGLGPQETQY
>TRBV19|NA
ASRRGADDIYEQY
>TRBV5-4|NA
ASSLGGRAGHYNEQF
>TRBV1|NA
TSSQAGGDNEQF
>TRBV5-1|TRBD1
ASSLAGDRENLNTEAF
>TRBV9|TRBD2
ASSDGLAGDGNTGELF
>TRBV28|NA
ASREGLRLYEQY
>TRBV5-1|TRBD1
ASSLDRGANQPQH
>TRBV29-1|NA
SVHTGAGANEQY
>TRBV29-1|NA
SVEDRRTLLYEQY
>TRBV10-3|NA
ATSDRNTEAF
>TRBV2|NA
ASSGPRNQPQH
>TRBV5-1|TRBD1
ASSLTQGVETQY
>TRBV7-9|TRBD1
ASSLAGRGNHEQY